Following are 30 T cell receptor beta chains from one sample sequenced in a study of neoadjuvant anti-PD-1 for oral cavity cancer (dated by TCRdb to the early 2020s). The time point label, read with the paper, signifies: before neoadjuvant nivolumab. Library preparation employed the immunoSEQ multiplex PCR assay. TCRdb holds this immuneACCESS table with in-frame rearrangements only. Some clones are missing; in checked studies, unresolved V genes explain under half, and the rest has no known cause. The sample table records under 20,000 clones; 66% of these occur just once. Of the sample, 2.8% is held by the ten largest clones. The specimen was PBMCs, collected before nivolumab (anti-PD-1) treatment. The receptors were sampled from a person aged 35-80 years with oral cavity squamous cell carcinoma.

The chain couples TRBV4-1 to TRBJ2-1; 9 nucleotides match TRBD1. This CDR3 comprises 14 residues. V shed 8 bases, J shed 7 bases, and the junction held 9 bases outside the gene matches. Germline-derived CDR1 and CDR2 are MGHRA and YSYEKL. CDR3 residues: CASSPGQGRNEQFF. The CDR3 DNA is TGCGCCAGCTCCCCGGGACAGGGAAGAAATGAGCAGTTCTTC.

The J gene is TRBJ2-7, the V gene TRBV2, with TRBD1 as a possible D gene (6 bases). Germline V gene lookup returns CDR1 SNHLY and CDR2 FYNNEI. Trimming removed 3 bases at V and 1 base at J, with 13 bases between. The CDR3 loop spans 15 amino acids. CDR3 loop: CASSEEDRGSYEQYF. CDR3 bases: TGTGCCAGCAGTGAGGAGGACAGAGGGTCCTACGAGCAGTACTTC.

The chain employs TRBV2 and TRBJ1-5; 7 bases align to TRBD1. This CDR3 is built from 15 residues. J lost 6 bases, V lost 1 base, and 6 bases had no gene match. From germline, CDR1 is SNHLY and CDR2 FYNNEI. The CDR3 DNA follows: TGTGCCAGCAGTGAAGTCGACAGGGTCGGTCAGCCCCAGCATTTT. Translating gives CASSEVDRVGQPQHF. Full variable domain (rest looked up from reference TRBV2 and TRBJ1-5): EPEVTQTPSHQVTQMGQEVILRCVPISNHLYFYWYRQILGQKVEFLVSFYNNEISEKSEIFDDQFSVERPDGSNFTLKIRSTKLEDSAMYFCASSEVDRVGQPQHFGDGTRLSIL.

This clone has more than one count but fewer than ten. The J gene is TRBJ1-1, the V gene TRBV19; D gene ambiguous. CDR3 length: 14 residues. CDR1 is LNHDA, CDR2 SQIVND, per germline (reference sequence). DNA for the CDR3: TGTGCTCACTTACCCCCTCCCTTGAACACTGAAGCTTTCTTT. Translated: CAHLPPPLNTEAFF.

J is TRBJ1-2 and V is TRBV28; D gene unclear. Trimming took 6 bases from V and 4 from J, leaving 12 bases between them. CDR3 length equals 13 residues. CDR1 and CDR2 (germline): MDHEN, SYDVKM. The CDR3 sequence: CASSIEGSYGYTF. CDR3 sequence (DNA): TGTGCCAGCAGCATTGAGGGCTCCTATGGCTACACCTTC.

The genes are TRBV6-1 and TRBJ1-5; 7 bases line up with TRBD1. The CDR3 contains 15 residues. V was pared by 1 base and J by 0 bases, with 0 bases of the junction left unmatched. The germline CDR1 and CDR2 sequences are MNHNS and SASEGT. The DNA of the CDR3 is TGTGCCAGCAGTGAAGAGGGGGCTAGCAATCAGCCCCAGCATTTT. Its protein product is CASSEEGASNQPQHF.

This clone was counted only a few times. V and J are TRBV30 and TRBJ2-1; 8 positions match TRBD1. The CDR3 sequence is 15 residues long. With V trimmed by 1 base and J by 5 bases, 7 bases remained unmatched. In germline, CDR1 is GTSNPN, CDR2 SVGIG (reference sequence). This chain's CDR3 is CAWSAMGQANNEQFF. The CDR3 DNA sequence: TGTGCCTGGAGTGCAATGGGACAGGCTAACAATGAGCAGTTCTTC.

This chain uses TRBV11-2 with TRBJ2-6, with D perhaps TRBD2 (6 bases). V lost 10 bases to trimming and J lost 0 bases, with 7 bases between them. There are 13 residues in the CDR3. CDR1 is SGHAT and CDR2 is FQNNGV in the germline V gene. CDR3 DNA sequence: TGTGCCACCGGGGGCTCTGGGGCCAACGTCCTGACTTTC. Protein: CATGGSGANVLTF.

The chain employs TRBV5-6 and TRBJ1-6, with D uncertain. Germline CDR1 SGHDT, CDR2 YYEEEE. The CDR3 spans 14 residues. V was shortened by 4 bases and J by 10 bases, with 15 bases between the two germline ends. The chain's CDR3 is CASSPSNGISPLHF. The DNA of the CDR3 is TGTGCCAGCAGCCCGTCGAACGGGATATCACCCCTCCACTTT.

V and J are TRBV30 and TRBJ1-1; D gene uncertain. Germline-derived CDR1 and CDR2 are GTSNPN and SVGIG (reference sequence). V was clipped by 2 bases and J by 1 base, with 8 bases between them. The CDR3 sequence is 13 residues long. The CDR3: CAWSLSTNTEAFF. CDR3 in DNA: TGTGCCTGGAGTCTTTCGACGAACACTGAAGCTTTCTTT.

The CDR3 here is CASSPRTSGNEKTQYF. CDR3 nucleotides: TGTGCCAGCAGCCCCCGGACTAGCGGGAACGAGAAGACCCAGTACTTC. The V gene is TRBV7-2, the J gene TRBJ2-5; 12 bases line up with TRBD2. CDR1 is SGHTA, CDR2 FQGNSA, per germline. CDR3 size: 16 residues. V shed 5 bases, J shed 6 bases, and the junction held 10 bases outside the gene matches. Complete variable domain (other parts from reference TRBV7-2 and TRBJ2-5): GAGVSQSPSNKVTEKGKDVELRCDPISGHTALYWYRQSLGQGLEFLIYFQGNSAPDKSGLPSDRFSAERTGGSVSTLTIQRTQQEDSAVYLCASSPRTSGNEKTQYFGPGTRLLVL.

This clone was seen more than once but under ten times. The chain employs TRBV7-8 and TRBJ1-4, with D maybe TRBD1 (6 bases). This CDR3 has 14 amino acids. With 3 bases removed from V and 8 bases from J, the gap between germline ends came to 13 bases. The V gene's germline CDR1 is SGHVS and CDR2 FQNEAQ. The CDR3 reads CASSFPGDGEKLFF. The CDR3 bases are TGTGCCAGCAGCTTTCCAGGGGACGGGGAAAAACTGTTTTTT. The variable domain in full, completed from reference TRBV7-8 and TRBJ1-4, reads GAGVSQSPRYKVAKRGQDVALRCDPISGHVSLFWYQQALGQGPEFLTYFQNEAQLDKSGLPSDRFFAERPEGSVSTLKIQRTQQEDSAVYLCASSFPGDGEKLFFGSGTQLSVL.

The chain carries TRBV2 and TRBJ2-1, with 11 bases aligning to TRBD2. The CDR3 length is 15 residues. Per the germline V gene, CDR1 is SNHLY and CDR2 is FYNNEI. V shed 6 bases, J shed 5 bases, and the junction held 6 bases outside the gene matches. CDR3 nucleotides: TGTGCCAGCAGGGAGATGGGACTAGCGGACAATGAGCAGTTCTTC. Translation: CASREMGLADNEQFF.

This clone has just a few counts. The chain recombines TRBV14 with TRBJ2-7, with 7 bases fitting TRBD1. The CDR3 has 17 residues. V dropped 3 bases and J dropped 3; count of bases not matched to a gene: 14. CDR1 and CDR2 (germline): SGHDN, FVKESK. The CDR3 sequence: CASSHLPLGDSDYEQYF. For the CDR3, the DNA is TGTGCCAGCAGCCACCTCCCCCTCGGGGACAGCGACTACGAGCAGTACTTC. Complete variable domain (other parts from reference TRBV14 and TRBJ2-7): EAGVTQFPSHSVIEKGQTVTLRCDPISGHDNLYWYRRVMGKEIKFLLHFVKESKQDESGMPNNRFLAERTGGTYSTLKVQPAELEDSGVYFCASSHLPLGDSDYEQYFGPGTRLTVT.

CDR3 in DNA: TGTGCCAGCAGCCGCCGGGACAACTACGAGCAGTACTTC. It yields the protein CASSRRDNYEQYF. The V call is TRBV7-2, the J call TRBJ2-7, with D perhaps TRBD1 (6 bases). Looked up from germline, CDR1 is SGHTA and CDR2 is FQGNSA. There are 13 residues in the CDR3. V dropped 5 bases and J dropped 3 bases, with 11 bases sitting between them.

This chain uses TRBV14 with TRBJ2-7; no clear D. The V end was cut by 0 bases, the J end by 2 bases, with 14 bases between. Germline V gene sequence: CDR1 SGHDN, CDR2 FVKESK. The CDR3 is 16 amino acids. The DNA for the CDR3 is TGTGCCAGCAGCCAAGAAGTCACGATGCCCCCCTACGAGCAGTACTTC. Translated: CASSQEVTMPPYEQYF. The variable domain in full, completed from reference TRBV14 and TRBJ2-7, reads EAGVTQFPSHSVIEKGQTVTLRCDPISGHDNLYWYRRVMGKEIKFLLHFVKESKQDESGMPNNRFLAERTGGTYSTLKVQPAELEDSGVYFCASSQEVTMPPYEQYFGPGTRLTVT.

The V call is TRBV30, the J call TRBJ1-1, with 7 bases fitting TRBD1. The V gene's germline CDR1 is GTSNPN and CDR2 SVGIG (reference sequence). CDR3 length equals 11 residues. The junction had 4 bases not matched to a gene; V was cut back by 5 bases and J by 7 bases. CDR3 loop: CAWVDRVEAFF. The CDR3 DNA reads as TGTGCCTGGGTTGACAGGGTTGAAGCTTTCTTT.

This sequence joins TRBV9 and TRBJ2-3; D is ambiguous. Germline loops: CDR1 SGDLS, CDR2 YYNGEE. The CDR3 runs 15 residues. V lost 3 bases to trimming and J lost 1 base, with 12 bases between them. The CDR3 DNA sequence: TGTGCCAGCAGCGACCGGAGTTCAGGCACAGATACGCAGTATTTT. This sequence encodes CASSDRSSGTDTQYF.

This clone was seen more than once but under ten times. This sequence joins TRBV19 and TRBJ1-1, with 8 bases fitting TRBD1. The trim removed 6 bases at V and 5 bases at J, leaving 8 bases unmatched. The CDR3 is 14 residues long. The germline V gene has CDR1 LNHDA and CDR2 SQIVND (reference sequence). The CDR3 DNA sequence: TGTGCCAGTAGAGGACAGGGTTTGAGAACTGAAGCTTTCTTT. Protein product: CASRGQGLRTEAFF.

This sequence joins TRBV19 and TRBJ2-2, with 13 bases aligning to TRBD2. In germline, CDR1 is LNHDA, CDR2 SQIVND (reference sequence). V shed 4 bases, J shed 4 bases, and the junction held 6 bases outside the gene matches. The CDR3 consists of 17 residues. The DNA of the CDR3 is TGTGCCAGTAGTACCTGGACTAGCGGGAGAGGCACCGGGGAGCTGTTTTTT. Amino acids: CASSTWTSGRGTGELFF. Using reference TRBV19 and TRBJ2-2 for the parts outside the CDR3, the full variable domain is DGGITQSPKYLFRKEGQNVTLSCEQNLNHDAMYWYRQDPGQGLRLIYYSQIVNDFQKGDIAEGYSVSREKKESFPLTVTSAQKNPTAFYLCASSTWTSGRGTGELFFGEGSRLTVL.

The chain couples TRBV19 to TRBJ2-1; TRBD2 matches at 7 bases. Germline CDR1 reads LNHDA; CDR2 reads SQIVND (reference sequence). This CDR3 is built from 15 residues. V was clipped by 8 bases and J by 0 bases; unmatched bases: 7. The CDR3 DNA reads as TGTGCCAGTGTCCCTAGCGGAAGCTCCTACAATGAGCAGTTCTTC. This sequence encodes CASVPSGSSYNEQFF.

The chain couples TRBV7-8 to TRBJ1-2, with 8 nucleotides matching TRBD1. Per germline, CDR1 SGHVS and CDR2 FQNEAQ. This CDR3 has 13 amino acids. Trimming took 4 bases from V and 5 from J; bases not matched to a gene: 3. CDR3 loop: CASSSDRAYGYTF. For the CDR3, the DNA is TGTGCCAGCAGCTCGGACAGGGCATATGGCTACACCTTC.

The V gene is TRBV6-1, the J gene TRBJ1-1, with a tentative D call TRBD1 (6 bases). This CDR3 region has 15 residues. CDR1 is MNHNS and CDR2 is SASEGT in the germline V gene. With 2 bases removed from V and 1 base from J, the gap between germline ends came to 11 bases. The CDR3 DNA is TGTGCCAGCAGTGAAAGCCCAGGGGCGAACACTGAAGCTTTCTTT. Residues: CASSESPGANTEAFF.

This clone has just a few counts. V is TRBV19 and J is TRBJ1-5; tentative D call: TRBD1 (6 bases). The V gene's germline CDR1 is LNHDA and CDR2 SQIVND (reference sequence). The CDR3 covers 13 residues. Trimming removed 6 bases at V and 7 bases at J, with 13 bases between. CDR3 in DNA: TGTGCCAGTAGCCCAGGGGTGGTGCAGCCCCAGCATTTT. This encodes CASSPGVVQPQHF.

The chain joins TRBV6-5 to TRBJ1-1, with 9 nucleotides matching TRBD1. Trimming took 2 bases from V and 1 from J; bases not matched to a gene: 2. This CDR3 comprises 15 residues. CDR1 is MNHEY and CDR2 is SVGAGI in the germline V gene. CDR3 nucleotide sequence: TGTGCCAGCAGTTACGCACAGGGGGCGAACACTGAAGCTTTCTTT. Its translation is CASSYAQGANTEAFF.

This clone was picked up a small number of times. J is TRBJ2-2 and V is TRBV5-1; tentatively, D is TRBD1 or TRBD2 (5 bases each). Germline V gives CDR1 SGHRS, CDR2 YFSETQ. This CDR3 is 16 amino acids long. Trimming stripped 0 bases from V and 1 base from J, with 10 bases between. CDR3 region: CASSLARAGNTGELFF. Here the CDR3 DNA reads TGCGCCAGCAGCTTGGCCAGGGCGGGGAACACCGGGGAGCTGTTTTTT.

The chain couples TRBV27 to TRBJ2-2, with D perhaps TRBD2 (5 bases). The CDR3 length is 19 residues. Germline-derived CDR1 and CDR2 are MNHEY and SMNVEV (reference sequence). V lost 0 bases and J lost 3, with 20 bases in between. Here the CDR3 DNA reads TGTGCCAGCAGTTTATCAGGGCGAGCGGCCCTCGGTGACACCGGGGAGCTGTTTTTT. This encodes CASSLSGRAALGDTGELFF.

The sample holds one count of this clone. This chain links TRBV18 with TRBJ2-7, with D perhaps TRBD2 (6 bases). Trimming removed 3 bases from V and 6 bases from J, with 12 bases in between. Germline V gene sequence: CDR1 KGHSH, CDR2 LQKENI. This CDR3 region has 13 residues. The CDR3 DNA follows: TGTGCCAGCTCACCGCAAGTGGGAGGCGAGCAGTACTTC. Translating gives CASSPQVGGEQYF.

This clone turned up a few times. The chain recombines TRBV9 with TRBJ1-5; TRBD1 aligns across 8 bases. Germline V gives CDR1 SGDLS, CDR2 YYNGEE. This CDR3 has 14 residues. The V segment lost 4 bases and the J segment 5 bases; nucleotides outside the gene matches: 5. This chain's CDR3 is CASSPSQGDQPQHF. CDR3 DNA: TGTGCCAGCAGCCCCTCACAGGGGGATCAGCCCCAGCATTTT.

The J gene is TRBJ1-1, the V gene TRBV18; weak D call: TRBD1 (6 bases). The V gene lost 3 bases and the J gene lost 4 bases, with 9 bases spanning the gap. This CDR3 comprises 13 residues. Germline V lookup: CDR1 KGHSH, CDR2 LQKENI. For the CDR3, the DNA is TGTGCCAGCTCACCCCTACAGGGCACTGAAGCTTTCTTT. Translating gives CASSPLQGTEAFF.